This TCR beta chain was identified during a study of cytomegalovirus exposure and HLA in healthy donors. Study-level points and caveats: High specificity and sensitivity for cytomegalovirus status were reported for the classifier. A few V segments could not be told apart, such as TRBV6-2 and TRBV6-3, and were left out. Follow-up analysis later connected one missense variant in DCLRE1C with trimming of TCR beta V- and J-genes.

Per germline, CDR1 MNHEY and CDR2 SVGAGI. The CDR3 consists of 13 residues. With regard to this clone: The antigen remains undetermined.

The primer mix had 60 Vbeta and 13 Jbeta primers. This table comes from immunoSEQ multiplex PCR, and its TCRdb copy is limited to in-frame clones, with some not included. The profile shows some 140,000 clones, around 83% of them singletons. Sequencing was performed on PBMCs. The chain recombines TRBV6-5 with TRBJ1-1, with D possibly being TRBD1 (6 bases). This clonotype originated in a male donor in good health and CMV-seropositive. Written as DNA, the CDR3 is TGTTTCACGGGGCAGGGGTCGGGCACTGAAGCTTTCTTT. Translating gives CFTGQGSGTEAFF.